The 10 T cell receptor beta chains below all came from one sample that was sequenced in a study of cytomegalovirus exposure and HLA in healthy donors. Researchers ran the PCR with 60 Vbeta and 13 Jbeta primers. Sequencing was performed with immunoSEQ multiplex PCR; in TCRdb, only in-frame clones are kept and a portion is missing. The repertoire holds about 82,000 clones, with 70% to 85% as singletons. Sample: PBMCs. The receptor set was obtained from a human donor in good health.

V gene TRBV7-8 combines with J gene TRBJ1-5; D remains unclear. With 5 bases removed from V and 7 bases from J, the gap between germline ends came to 15 bases. Germline CDR1 is SGHVS and CDR2 is FQNEAQ. This CDR3 spans 14 amino acids. The CDR3 DNA reads as TGTGCCAGCAGCCTAGGCCGGGTTGGACAGCCCCAGCATTTT. It is translated as CASSLGRVGQPQHF.

With regard to this clone: This may stem from a read error, because a much larger clone lies one nucleotide away. V gene TRBV5-6 combines with J gene TRBJ2-5, with 12 positions matching TRBD2. The J call is uncertain, as TRBJ2-7 better fits the DNA end. Germline V gene sequence: CDR1 SGHDT, CDR2 YYEEEE. The CDR3 consists of 15 residues. The CDR3 DNA sequence: TGTGCCAGCAGCTTGGGACTAGCGGGGGATTACGAGCAGTACTTC. It yields the protein CASSLGLAGDYEQYF.

This clone was detected only a few times. This chain joins TRBV4-1 and TRBJ2-1; 11 nucleotides match TRBD1. Trimming took 3 bases from V and 7 from J; bases not matched to a gene: 5. The germline V gene has CDR1 MGHRA and CDR2 YSYEKL. The length of the CDR3 is 15 residues. CDR3 DNA sequence: TGCGCCAGCAGCCACGGACAGGGGGCGCAGAATGAGCAGTTCTTC. Translation gives CASSHGQGAQNEQFF.

The chain employs TRBV27 and TRBJ1-5; D is unresolved. The CDR3 contains 13 residues. V lost 5 bases to trimming and J lost 9 bases, with 14 bases between them. In germline, CDR1 is MNHEY, CDR2 SMNVEV (reference sequence). CDR3 DNA sequence: TGTGCCAGCAGTCTCGGGGAATTAGGGCCCCAGCATTTT. As protein: CASSLGELGPQHF.

The chain joins TRBV9 to TRBJ2-3; D might be TRBD1 (6 bases). Germline loops: CDR1 SGDLS, CDR2 YYNGEE. Trimming cost V 0 bases and J 4 bases, with 15 bases left between them. The CDR3 contains 16 residues. Here the CDR3 reads CASSVGGRGWADTQYF. In DNA, the CDR3 is TGTGCCAGCAGCGTAGGAGGCAGGGGTTGGGCAGATACGCAGTATTTT.

The chain joins TRBV13 to TRBJ2-1; 9 positions agree with TRBD1. V was clipped by 1 base and J by 4 bases; unmatched bases: 2. CDR1 and CDR2 (germline): PRHDT, FYEKMQ (reference sequence). CDR3 length: 15 amino acids. This CDR3 reads CASSLVGTGYNEQFF. The CDR3 nucleotides read TGTGCCAGCAGCTTAGTCGGGACAGGGTACAATGAGCAGTTCTTC.

The rearrangement links TRBV6-1 to TRBJ1-5; 10 bases align to TRBD1. Looked up from germline, CDR1 is MNHNS and CDR2 is SASEGT. Germline trimming cut 3 bases from V and 6 bases from J; bases unmatched to any gene: 8. CDR3 length equals 16 residues. Here the CDR3 DNA reads TGTGCCAGCAGTGATCATGGACAGGGGGATGCTCAGCCCCAGCATTTT. Its translation is CASSDHGQGDAQPQHF.

The V gene is TRBV6-5, the J gene TRBJ2-7; D not certain. There are 14 residues in the CDR3. V was clipped by 0 bases and J by 3 bases, with 9 bases between them. The germline V gene has CDR1 MNHEY and CDR2 SVGAGI. CDR3: CASSYSRNIYEQYF. CDR3 DNA sequence: TGTGCCAGCAGTTACTCGAGGAACATCTACGAGCAGTACTTC.

CDR3 protein: CSVVYRTGNTIYF. In DNA form, the CDR3 reads TGCAGCGTTGTTTACAGGACTGGAAACACCATATATTTT. This rearrangement joins TRBV29-1 to TRBJ1-3, with D possibly being TRBD1 (5 bases). V lost 4 bases to trimming and J lost 2 bases, with 9 bases between them. Germline V gives CDR1 SQVTM, CDR2 ANQGSEA. This CDR3 contains 13 residues.

This chain joins TRBV5-8 and TRBJ2-7; 7 bases align to TRBD1. Per the germline V gene, CDR1 is SGHTS and CDR2 is YDEGEE. This CDR3 is built from 16 residues. The trim removed 5 bases at V and 0 bases at J, leaving 11 bases unmatched. The CDR3 sequence: CASSSHLGTDSYEQYF. DNA of the CDR3: TGTGCCAGCAGTTCTCATTTGGGGACAGACTCCTACGAGCAGTACTTC.